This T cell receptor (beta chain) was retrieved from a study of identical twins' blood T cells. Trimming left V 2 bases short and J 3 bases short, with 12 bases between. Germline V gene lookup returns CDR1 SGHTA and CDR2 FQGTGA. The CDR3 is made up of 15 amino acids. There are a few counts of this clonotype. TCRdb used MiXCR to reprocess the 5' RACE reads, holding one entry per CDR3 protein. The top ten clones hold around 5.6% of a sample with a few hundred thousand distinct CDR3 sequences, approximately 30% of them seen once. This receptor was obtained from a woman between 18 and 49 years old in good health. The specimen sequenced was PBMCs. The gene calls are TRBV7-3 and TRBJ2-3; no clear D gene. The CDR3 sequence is CASSLGLDRTDTQYF. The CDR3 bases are TGTGCCAGCAGCTTAGGCCTAGATAGAACAGATACGCAGTATTTT. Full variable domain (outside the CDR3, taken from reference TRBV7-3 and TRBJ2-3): GAGVSQTPSNKVTEKGKYVELRCDPISGHTALYWYRQSLGQGPEFLIYFQGTGAADDSGLPNDRFFAVRPEGSVSTLKIQRTERGDSAVYLCASSLGLDRTDTQYFGPGTRLTVL.